This TCR beta chain was retrieved from a study of blood T cell repertoires in COVID-19. Only in-frame clones appear in the TCRdb table, and some are missing; sequencing was by immunoSEQ multiplex PCR. Among 200,000 to 300,000 clones listed, around nine tenths were seen once. Germline V gene data show CDR1 as GTSNPN and CDR2 as SVGIG (reference sequence). V lost 1 base and J lost 6, with 10 bases in between. This CDR3 spans 13 amino acids. The TCR comes from a woman aged 60 to 75 with COVID-19, enrolled during active disease. The material sequenced was peripheral blood. The chain employs TRBV30 and TRBJ1-5; D is uncertain. The CDR3 DNA sequence: TGTGCCTGGAGTGGGGCCGTTACTCAGCCCCAGCATTTT. Amino acids: CAWSGAVTQPQHF.